This TCR beta chain was sequenced in a study of shared clonotypes between healthy human individuals. This clone was seen only a few times. Its antigen is currently unknown. The germline V gene encodes CDR1 SGHNT and CDR2 YYREEE (reference sequence). Trimming shortened V by 0 bases and J by 6 bases, and 16 bases separated the two germline ends. The CDR3 spans 15 residues. Produced via immunoSEQ multiplex PCR; TCRdb's table is partial and in-frame only. The sample carries about 670,000 clones, roughly 70% recorded once. Study-wide findings and caveats: Generally, naive subsets came out with larger estimated richness than memory subsets. Clonotype sharing across a few donors was observed for 4% to 6.5% of naive CD4 clonotypes.

The V call is TRBV5-4, the J call TRBJ2-7; tentative D call: TRBD2 (6 bases). Material for sequencing was memory CD4+ T cells sorted from blood. The subset is: CD45RA-negative fraction. This clonotype was sampled from a woman aged 30 to 39 in good health. CDR3 residues: CASSLDGGTGGEQYF. The CDR3 DNA reads as TGTGCCAGCAGCTTGGATGGCGGGACTGGAGGCGAGCAGTACTTC.